This T cell receptor (beta chain) stems from a study of T cell changes during pregnancy in multiple sclerosis. Here immunoSEQ multiplex PCR was the method, and the copy in TCRdb shows in-frame clones only, minus some. The sample carries some 29,000 clones, 91% recorded once. CDR1 and CDR2 (germline): MNHNS, SASEGT. There are 15 residues in the CDR3. The ends lost 4 bases at V and 4 bases at J; junction bases unmatched: 7. The source is a female donor in good health, enrolled as a control in a pregnancy study. This chain connects TRBV6-1 to TRBJ2-5; 9 bases line up with TRBD2. The sequenced sample was CD8+ T cells from peripheral blood mononuclear cells, obtained in the second trimester of pregnancy. In DNA, the CDR3 is TGTGCCAGCAGTGCGGATAGCGGGGGATCAGAGACCCAGTACTTC. Amino acids: CASSADSGGSETQYF.